The rows below give T cell receptor beta chains drawn from one sample of a study of control samples from healthy donors and cancer patients. Only in-frame clones appear in the TCRdb table, and some are missing; sequencing was by immunoSEQ multiplex PCR. This table has over 150,000 clones, 91% appearing once. Sequencing was done on a sample of blood. The receptors here all came from a woman aged 40 to 50 in good health. Both conserved end residues are part of each CDR3. The order of the fields is CDR3 protein, CDR3 DNA, D gene, clone size, V gene, J gene. D genes are given only for firm matches. Some rows mark clone size as missing; the rest say once, few, many or name a class of expanded clone.

CDR3 protein: CASSPTGPYYSF
CDR3 DNA: TGTGCCAGCAGCCCGACCGGGCCTTACTACAGTTTC
D gene: .
clone size: .
V gene: TRBV7-9
J gene: TRBJ2-7

CDR3 protein: CAISARTDSSYEQYF
CDR3 DNA: TGTGCCATCAGTGCCCGGACAGACAGCTCCTACGAGCAGTACTTC
D gene: .
clone size: .
V gene: TRBV10-3
J gene: TRBJ2-7

CDR3 protein: CASSEYAGSTDTQYF
CDR3 DNA: TGTGCCAGCAGTGAATATGCGGGGAGCACAGATACGCAGTATTTT
D gene: .
clone size: .
V gene: TRBV2
J gene: TRBJ2-3

CDR3 protein: CASSPGGYTEAFF
CDR3 DNA: TGTGCCAGCAGCCCGGGGGGGTACACTGAAGCTTTCTTT
D gene: .
clone size: .
V gene: TRBV3-1/TRBV3-2
J gene: TRBJ1-1

CDR3 protein: CASSLAAGGPITDTQYF
CDR3 DNA: TGCGCCAGCAGCTTGGCGGCGGGGGGGCCGATCACAGATACGCAGTATTTT
D gene: TRBD2
clone size: .
V gene: TRBV5-1
J gene: TRBJ2-3

CDR3 protein: CASSRGPDNSPLHF
CDR3 DNA: TGCGCCAGCAGCCGGGGGCCCGATAATTCACCCCTCCACTTT
D gene: .
clone size: once
V gene: TRBV5-1
J gene: TRBJ1-6

CDR3 protein: CASTDTYEQYF
CDR3 DNA: TGCGCCAGCACGGACACATACGAGCAGTACTTC
D gene: .
clone size: .
V gene: TRBV10-2
J gene: TRBJ2-7

CDR3 protein: CASSQETGGGYGYTF
CDR3 DNA: TGTGCCAGCAGCCAAGAGACAGGGGGCGGCTATGGCTACACCTTC
D gene: TRBD1
clone size: few
V gene: TRBV4-2
J gene: TRBJ1-2

CDR3 protein: CARERGNTGELFF
CDR3 DNA: TGTGCCAGGGAGAGGGGAAACACCGGGGAGCTGTTTTTT
D gene: .
clone size: .
V gene: TRBV3-1/TRBV3-2
J gene: TRBJ2-2

CDR3 protein: CASSKTTVGGTEAFF
CDR3 DNA: TGTGCCAGCTCAAAAACCACGGTAGGGGGGACTGAAGCTTTCTTT
D gene: .
clone size: .
V gene: TRBV18
J gene: TRBJ1-1

CDR3 protein: CASGVQGANNEQFF
CDR3 DNA: TGCGCCAGCGGGGTACAGGGGGCGAACAATGAGCAGTTCTTC
D gene: TRBD1
clone size: .
V gene: TRBV5-1
J gene: TRBJ2-1

CDR3 protein: CASSIGAATNEKLFF
CDR3 DNA: TGTGCCAGCAGCATAGGGGCCGCAACTAATGAAAAACTGTTTTTT
D gene: .
clone size: .
V gene: TRBV13
J gene: TRBJ1-4

CDR3 protein: CATSYRTGGTEAFF
CDR3 DNA: TGTGCCACCTCCTACCGGACAGGAGGGACTGAAGCTTTCTTT
D gene: TRBD1
clone size: .
V gene: TRBV24-1
J gene: TRBJ1-1

CDR3 protein: CASSSIQGLGPGANVLTF
CDR3 DNA: TGCGCCAGCAGCTCAATTCAGGGGTTGGGGCCTGGGGCCAACGTCCTGACTTTC
D gene: .
clone size: once
V gene: TRBV5-1
J gene: TRBJ2-6

CDR3 protein: CASRETRGSNQPQHF
CDR3 DNA: TGTGCCAGCCGCGAAACACGGGGGAGCAATCAGCCCCAGCATTTT
D gene: .
clone size: .
V gene: TRBV19
J gene: TRBJ1-5

CDR3 protein: CASSQGDSSYYNEQFF
CDR3 DNA: TGCGCCAGCAGTCAAGGTGACAGCTCTTACTACAATGAGCAGTTCTTC
D gene: .
clone size: .
V gene: TRBV10-2
J gene: TRBJ2-1

CDR3 protein: CASSLNRGETQYF
CDR3 DNA: TGTGCCAGCAGCCTAAACAGAGGGGAGACCCAGTACTTC
D gene: .
clone size: .
V gene: TRBV3-1/TRBV3-2
J gene: TRBJ2-5

CDR3 protein: CASSQAWGQPVSGNTIYF
CDR3 DNA: TGTGCCAGCAGCCAAGCTTGGGGCCAGCCCGTCTCTGGAAACACCATATATTTT
D gene: .
clone size: .
V gene: TRBV3-1/TRBV3-2
J gene: TRBJ1-3

CDR3 protein: CASSDTGWEKLFF
CDR3 DNA: TGTGCCAGCAGTGATACAGGGTGGGAAAAACTGTTTTTT
D gene: .
clone size: .
V gene: TRBV6-1
J gene: TRBJ1-4

CDR3 protein: CASSLLGMVGPYEQYF
CDR3 DNA: TGTGCCAGCAGCTTATTAGGGATGGTCGGTCCCTACGAGCAGTACTTC
D gene: .
clone size: .
V gene: TRBV7-2
J gene: TRBJ2-7

CDR3 protein: CASSARTGDYEAFF
CDR3 DNA: TGTGCCAGCAGTGCCAGGACAGGGGACTATGAAGCTTTCTTT
D gene: TRBD1
clone size: .
V gene: TRBV6-6
J gene: TRBJ1-1

CDR3 protein: CASSFLSGGAEDTQYF
CDR3 DNA: TGCGCCAGCAGCTTTTTGAGCGGGGGGGCCGAAGATACGCAGTATTTT
D gene: TRBD2
clone size: .
V gene: TRBV5-1
J gene: TRBJ2-3

CDR3 protein: CASSLDRGPYEQYF
CDR3 DNA: TGCGCCAGCAGCTTGGACAGGGGGCCGTACGAGCAGTACTTC
D gene: TRBD1
clone size: .
V gene: TRBV5-1
J gene: TRBJ2-7

CDR3 protein: CASSYTDTQPQHF
CDR3 DNA: TGTGCCAGCAGTTACACCGACACTCAGCCCCAGCATTTT
D gene: .
clone size: .
V gene: TRBV6-5
J gene: TRBJ1-5

CDR3 protein: CAVSRVGYSEAFF
CDR3 DNA: TGTGCAGTAAGTAGGGTAGGATACAGTGAAGCTTTCTTT
D gene: .
clone size: .
V gene: TRBV27
J gene: TRBJ1-1

CDR3 protein: CASSPAGSEAFF
CDR3 DNA: TGTGCCAGCAGCCCCGCCGGGAGTGAAGCTTTCTTT
D gene: .
clone size: .
V gene: TRBV28
J gene: TRBJ1-1

CDR3 protein: CANNLGGEQFF
CDR3 DNA: TGTGCGAACAACCTCGGGGGTGAGCAGTTCTTC
D gene: .
clone size: .
V gene: TRBV2
J gene: TRBJ2-1

CDR3 protein: CATGGKYGYTF
CDR3 DNA: TGTGCTACGGGGGGGAAATATGGCTACACCTTC
D gene: .
clone size: .
V gene: TRBV25-1
J gene: TRBJ1-2

CDR3 protein: CASSLPGAYGYTF
CDR3 DNA: TGTGCCAGCAGCTTGCCAGGGGCCTATGGCTACACCTTC
D gene: .
clone size: .
V gene: TRBV5-4
J gene: TRBJ1-2

CDR3 protein: CASSQRGRQANYGYTF
CDR3 DNA: TGTGCCAGTAGTCAGAGGGGCAGGCAAGCTAACTATGGCTACACCTTC
D gene: .
clone size: .
V gene: TRBV19
J gene: TRBJ1-2

CDR3 protein: CASSSRGGGANEKLFF
CDR3 DNA: TGTGCCAGCTCATCTCGCGGGGGAGGAGCTAATGAAAAACTGTTTTTT
D gene: .
clone size: once
V gene: TRBV18
J gene: TRBJ1-4

CDR3 protein: CASTLEIRGTQYF
CDR3 DNA: TGTGCCAGCACCTTGGAGATTCGGGGGACCCAGTACTTC
D gene: .
clone size: .
V gene: TRBV12-3/TRBV12-4
J gene: TRBJ2-5

CDR3 protein: CASSRGTGSYSNQPQHF
CDR3 DNA: TGTGCCAGCAGCCGGGGGACGGGGAGCTATAGCAATCAGCCCCAGCATTTT
D gene: .
clone size: .
V gene: TRBV11-2
J gene: TRBJ1-5

CDR3 protein: CASSPRASGGSWETQYF
CDR3 DNA: TGTGCCAGCAGCCCCCGGGCTAGCGGGGGGTCATGGGAGACCCAGTACTTC
D gene: TRBD2
clone size: .
V gene: TRBV7-6
J gene: TRBJ2-5

CDR3 protein: CASSPAGGNGYTF
CDR3 DNA: TGCGCCAGCAGCCCGGCAGGGGGAAATGGCTACACCTTC
D gene: TRBD1
clone size: .
V gene: TRBV5-1
J gene: TRBJ1-2

CDR3 protein: CASSPAGANVLTF
CDR3 DNA: TGTGCCAGCAGCCCCGCCGGGGCCAACGTCCTGACTTTC
D gene: .
clone size: .
V gene: TRBV6-1
J gene: TRBJ2-6

CDR3 protein: CASSLDRKYEQYF
CDR3 DNA: TGCGCCAGCAGCTTGGACAGAAAATACGAGCAGTACTTC
D gene: .
clone size: few
V gene: TRBV5-1
J gene: TRBJ2-7

CDR3 protein: CASSPTWNTEAFF
CDR3 DNA: TGTGCCAGCAGCCCGACCTGGAACACTGAAGCTTTCTTT
D gene: .
clone size: once
V gene: TRBV11-2
J gene: TRBJ1-1

CDR3 protein: CASSGTSGGTSYNEQFF
CDR3 DNA: TGTGCCAGTAGCGGGACTAGCGGGGGCACCTCCTACAATGAGCAGTTCTTC
D gene: TRBD2
clone size: .
V gene: TRBV19
J gene: TRBJ2-1

CDR3 protein: CASSLQGGEQPQHF
CDR3 DNA: TGCGCCAGCAGCTTACAGGGAGGTGAACAGCCCCAGCATTTT
D gene: .
clone size: .
V gene: TRBV5-1
J gene: TRBJ1-5

CDR3 protein: CASSQDPTNSGNTIYF
CDR3 DNA: TGTGCCAGCAGCCAAGACCCGACTAACTCTGGAAACACCATATATTTT
D gene: .
clone size: .
V gene: TRBV3-1/TRBV3-2
J gene: TRBJ1-3

CDR3 protein: CASSLAYEQYF
CDR3 DNA: TGCGCCAGCAGCTTAGCCTACGAGCAGTACTTC
D gene: .
clone size: few
V gene: TRBV5-1
J gene: TRBJ2-7

CDR3 protein: CASRWAESYNEQFF
CDR3 DNA: TGTGCCAGCAGATGGGCTGAAAGTTACAATGAGCAGTTCTTC
D gene: .
clone size: .
V gene: TRBV2
J gene: TRBJ2-1

CDR3 protein: CASSSIGTGLTFF
CDR3 DNA: TGTGCCAGCAGCTCCATCGGGACAGGGTTAACTTTCTTT
D gene: TRBD1
clone size: .
V gene: TRBV7-3
J gene: TRBJ1-1

CDR3 protein: CASSLEQGVYYGYTF
CDR3 DNA: TGTGCCAGCAGCTTAGAACAGGGGGTCTACTATGGCTACACCTTC
D gene: TRBD1
clone size: .
V gene: TRBV7-9
J gene: TRBJ1-2

CDR3 protein: CASSWGNTGELFF
CDR3 DNA: TGTGCCAGCAGTTGGGGGAACACCGGGGAGCTGTTTTTT
D gene: .
clone size: .
V gene: TRBV12-3/TRBV12-4
J gene: TRBJ2-2

CDR3 protein: CATSDQDNLASGNTIYF
CDR3 DNA: TGTGCCACCAGTGATCAGGACAACCTAGCCTCTGGAAACACCATATATTTT
D gene: .
clone size: .
V gene: TRBV24-1
J gene: TRBJ1-3

CDR3 protein: CASSLQDANYGYTF
CDR3 DNA: TGCGCCAGCAGCTTACAGGACGCAAACTATGGCTACACCTTC
D gene: .
clone size: .
V gene: TRBV5-1
J gene: TRBJ1-2

CDR3 protein: CAISEGTGGRETQYF
CDR3 DNA: TGTGCCATCAGTGAAGGGACAGGAGGTCGAGAGACCCAGTACTTC
D gene: TRBD1
clone size: .
V gene: TRBV10-3
J gene: TRBJ2-5

CDR3 protein: CASSDQVEKLFF
CDR3 DNA: TGTGCCAGCAGCGACCAGGTTGAAAAACTGTTTTTT
D gene: .
clone size: .
V gene: TRBV25-1
J gene: TRBJ1-4

CDR3 protein: CASAASGGYTDTQYF
CDR3 DNA: TGCGCCAGCGCGGCCAGCGGGGGTTACACAGATACGCAGTATTTT
D gene: TRBD2
clone size: .
V gene: TRBV10-2
J gene: TRBJ2-3

CDR3 protein: CASSLAVNTGDYGYTF
CDR3 DNA: TGTGCCAGCAGCTTGGCCGTTAATACAGGGGACTATGGCTACACCTTC
D gene: TRBD1
clone size: .
V gene: TRBV5-4
J gene: TRBJ1-2

CDR3 protein: CAIGQGYGYTF
CDR3 DNA: TGTGCCATAGGACAGGGCTATGGCTACACCTTC
D gene: TRBD1
clone size: once
V gene: TRBV19
J gene: TRBJ1-2

CDR3 protein: CASSEAMGVNQPQHF
CDR3 DNA: TGTGCCAGCAGTGAAGCAATGGGGGTAAATCAGCCCCAGCATTTT
D gene: .
clone size: .
V gene: TRBV2
J gene: TRBJ1-5

CDR3 protein: CASSLRVSGGAGETQYF
CDR3 DNA: TGTGCCAGCAGCTTAAGGGTTAGCGGGGGGGCAGGAGAGACCCAGTACTTC
D gene: TRBD2
clone size: .
V gene: TRBV7-6
J gene: TRBJ2-5

CDR3 protein: CASSDRDTEAFF
CDR3 DNA: TGTGCCAGTAGTGACCGGGATACTGAAGCTTTCTTT
D gene: .
clone size: few
V gene: TRBV19
J gene: TRBJ1-1

CDR3 protein: CASSPSGTSGGASDTQYF
CDR3 DNA: TGTGCCAGCAGCCCGTCCGGGACTAGCGGGGGGGCCTCTGATACGCAGTATTTT
D gene: TRBD2
clone size: .
V gene: TRBV11-2
J gene: TRBJ2-3

CDR3 protein: CASSTGQGSYNEQFF
CDR3 DNA: TGTGCCAGTAGTACGGGACAGGGGTCCTACAATGAGCAGTTCTTC
D gene: TRBD1
clone size: .
V gene: TRBV19
J gene: TRBJ2-1